This T cell receptor (beta chain) was captured by sequencing in a study of blood T cell repertoires in COVID-19. About the study: The origin of the acute and convalescent COVID-19 samples was the United States, Italy and Spain. T cells, B-cell-depleted T cells, or PBMCs supplied cDNA or gDNA.

Per the original data handling: Counts of nucleated cells, estimated from reference gene primer amplification, were obtained. The protocol was immunoSEQ multiplex PCR, while the TCRdb copy is restricted to in-frame clones and leaves out a portion. The DNA gave D and trimming, while V, J and clone size come from that table. The data contain around 87,000 clones, roughly 90% of them seen just once; the ten biggest clones take up less than 2%. In germline, CDR1 is MNHEY, CDR2 SVGAGI. The V gene end was trimmed by 8 bases and the J gene end by 1 base; junction bases not matched to a gene: 6. The CDR3 totals 14 residues.

Source material: peripheral blood. This TCR was recovered from a human donor with active COVID-19. The donor label of this sample is uncertain. This chain joins TRBV6-5 and TRBJ2-7; 9 bases are shared with TRBD1. CDR3 in DNA: TGTGCCAGCCAACGGGACAGGGATTCCTACGAGCAGTACTTC. Translated, it gives CASQRDRDSYEQYF.